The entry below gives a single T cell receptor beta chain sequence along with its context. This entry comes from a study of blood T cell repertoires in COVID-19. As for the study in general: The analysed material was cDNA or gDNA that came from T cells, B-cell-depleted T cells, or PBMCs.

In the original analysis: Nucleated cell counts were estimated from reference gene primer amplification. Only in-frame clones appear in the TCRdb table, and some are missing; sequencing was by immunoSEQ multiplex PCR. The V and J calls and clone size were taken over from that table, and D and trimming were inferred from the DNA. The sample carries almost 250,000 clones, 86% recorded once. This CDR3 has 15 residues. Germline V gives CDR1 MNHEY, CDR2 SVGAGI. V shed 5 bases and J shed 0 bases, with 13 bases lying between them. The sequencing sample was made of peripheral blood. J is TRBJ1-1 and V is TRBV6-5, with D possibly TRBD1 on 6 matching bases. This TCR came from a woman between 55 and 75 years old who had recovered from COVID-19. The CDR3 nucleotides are TGTGCCAGCAGTCCGACAGGTTCCATGAACACTGAAGCTTTCTTT. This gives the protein CASSPTGSMNTEAFF.